This is a list of T cell receptor beta chains from one sample in a study of T cells after posttransplantation cyclophosphamide. Produced via immunoSEQ multiplex PCR; TCRdb's table is partial and in-frame only. Found here are 9,800 or so clones, roughly 90% of them singletons; the top ten hold 4% to 4.5%. This sample comprised PBMCs, obtained about 450 days after allogeneic stem cell transplant with calcineurin inhibitor and methotrexate. These receptors all stem from a male patient aged 45-59 years who received an allogeneic stem cell transplant from an unrelated donor, was CMV-positive, and had chronic GVHD only. Some of the T cells might come from the graft donor. Both conserved end residues are part of each CDR3. Fields, in order: clone size, J gene, V gene, D gene, CDR3 DNA, CDR3 protein. A D gene is named only where the DNA matches it firmly. Expanded clones get a size class; other rows say once, few or many, or leave the size out.

- | TRBJ2-5 | TRBV23-1 | TRBD1 | TGCGCCAGCAGTCAATCTACCTCGGGACAGGGGAGGGAGACCCAGTACTTC | CASSQSTSGQGRETQYF
once | TRBJ2-7 | TRBV5-5 | TRBD1 | TGTGCCAGCAGCTCGGACAGGACCTACGAGCAGTACTTC | CASSSDRTYEQYF
- | TRBJ2-7 | TRBV5-3 | TRBD1 | TGTGCCAGAAGCTTTCCTCGGGACAGGGATTTAGCCTACGAGCAGTACTTC | CARSFPRDRDLAYEQYF
- | TRBJ1-4 | TRBV9 | TRBD1 | TGTGCCAGCAGCCCCACCCTGGACAGGGATATTGAAAAACTGTTTTTT | CASSPTLDRDIEKLFF
- | TRBJ2-7 | TRBV11-2 | - | TGTGCCAGCAGCCCCTTGACATACGGCTACGAGCAGTACTTC | CASSPLTYGYEQYF
- | TRBJ1-3 | TRBV29-1 | - | TGCAGCGTGGCCGAGGGCTCTGGAAACACCATATATTTT | CSVAEGSGNTIYF
- | TRBJ1-4 | TRBV7-2 | - | TGTGCCAGCAGCTCAATCACGGAGAACAATGAAAAACTGTTTTTT | CASSSITENNEKLFF
- | TRBJ1-4 | TRBV4-3 | - | TGCGCCAGCAGCCCTGTAGAGGGGGATGAAAAACTGTTTTTT | CASSPVEGDEKLFF
- | TRBJ2-1 | TRBV4-2 | TRBD1 | TGTGCCAGCAGCCAGGGGACAGGGCAAGATGAGCAGTTCTTC | CASSQGTGQDEQFF
- | TRBJ2-2 | TRBV6-1 | TRBD1 | TGTGCCAGCATCCGGGACAGGAACACCGGGGAGCTGTTTTTT | CASIRDRNTGELFF